A selection of T cell receptor beta chains follows, all from one sample in a study of blood T cell repertoires in COVID-19. The data were produced by immunoSEQ multiplex PCR, yet TCRdb's version contains in-frame clones alone and is incomplete. The sample lists a few hundred thousand clones, approximately 86% occurring once. Material for sequencing was peripheral blood. These receptors were obtained from a man aged 55-75 years with acute or convalescent COVID-19. Each CDR3 is given with its conserved first and last residue. The D gene is left open where the match is weak. Clone size is shown for a subset of rows, as once, few, many or a class of expanded clone.

V gene	J gene	D gene	clone size	CDR3 protein	CDR3 DNA
TRBV28	TRBJ2-3	.	.	CASSSPSTDTQYF	TGTGCCAGCAGCTCCCCGAGCACAGATACGCAGTATTTT
TRBV19	TRBJ1-5	.	.	CASSIGGQPSQHF	TGTGCCAGTAGTATAGGTGGACAGCCGTCCCAGCATTTT
TRBV5-1	TRBJ1-1	TRBD1	.	CASSRLTGGGTEAFF	TGCGCCAGCAGCCGCCTGACAGGGGGCGGCACTGAAGCTTTCTTT
TRBV9	TRBJ1-2	.	few	CASSPGTPDGYTF	TGTGCCAGCAGCCCCGGGACACCCGATGGCTACACCTTC
TRBV29-1	TRBJ2-7	.	.	CSGLDSFGEQYF	TGCAGCGGATTGGACTCTTTTGGGGAGCAGTACTTC
TRBV14	TRBJ1-1	.	.	CASSPGRAKVAEAFF	TGTGCCAGCAGCCCCGGGAGGGCAAAAGTAGCGGAAGCTTTCTTT
TRBV7-3	TRBJ2-3	TRBD2	.	CASSPAGGTDTQYF	TGTGCCAGCAGCCCAGCGGGGGGCACAGATACGCAGTATTTT
TRBV2	TRBJ1-2	TRBD1	.	CASSEQVWQGAVGYTF	TGTGCCAGCAGTGAACAAGTCTGGCAGGGGGCAGTTGGCTACACCTTC
TRBV7-6	TRBJ1-6	.	.	CASSRNSPLHF	TGTGCCAGCAGCCGGAATTCACCCCTCCACTTT
TRBV11-3	TRBJ2-7	.	.	CASSTTGSNSYEQYF	TGTGCCAGCAGCACAACAGGGTCAAACTCCTACGAGCAGTACTTC
TRBV9	TRBJ2-5	.	.	CASSPRTGAQETQYF	TGTGCCAGCAGCCCCCGAACAGGAGCCCAAGAGACCCAGTACTTC
TRBV9	TRBJ1-1	.	.	CASSPRQMNTEAFF	TGTGCCAGCAGCCCCCGACAGATGAACACTGAAGCTTTCTTT
TRBV5-4	TRBJ2-1	TRBD2	.	CASRKTSGGAGGEQFF	TGTGCCAGCAGGAAGACTAGCGGGGGGGCCGGGGGAGAGCAGTTCTTC
TRBV5-1	TRBJ1-2	TRBD1	once	CASSWDRNGGYTF	TGCGCCAGCAGCTGGGACAGAAACGGCGGCTACACCTTC
TRBV3-1/TRBV3-2	TRBJ1-5	TRBD1	few	CASSQVRPGQGTERGNQPQHF	TGTGCCAGCAGCCAAGTCCGACCGGGACAGGGGACGGAAAGGGGCAATCAGCCCCAGCATTTT
TRBV19	TRBJ2-1	TRBD2	.	CASSKLAGVSYNEQFF	TGTGCCAGTAGTAAACTAGCGGGGGTTTCCTACAATGAGCAGTTCTTC
TRBV5-1	TRBJ2-1	.	.	CASSLFSDVGNEQFF	TGCGCCAGCAGCTTGTTTAGCGACGTAGGTAATGAGCAGTTCTTC
TRBV5-1	TRBJ2-3	TRBD1	.	CASSTDRGAGDTQYF	TGCGCCAGCAGCACCGACAGGGGCGCGGGAGATACGCAGTATTTT
TRBV7-9	TRBJ2-5	.	.	CASSPRGGEGETQYF	TGTGCCAGCAGCCCCCGAGGGGGAGAGGGGGAGACCCAGTACTTC
TRBV9	TRBJ2-1	TRBD1	.	CASSEDALVGQIYNEQFF	TGTGCCAGCAGCGAAGACGCCCTTGTGGGACAGATCTACAATGAGCAGTTCTTC
TRBV6-4	TRBJ1-6	TRBD1	.	CASREDRGMGSPLHF	TGTGCCAGCAGGGAGGACAGGGGAATGGGGTCACCCCTCCACTTT
TRBV6-5	TRBJ2-7	.	few	CASRTQQGTEQYF	TGTGCCAGCAGGACCCAACAGGGTACCGAGCAGTACTTC
TRBV19	TRBJ1-1	TRBD1	.	CASSSRAGFGTGDWVGTEAFF	TGTGCCAGTAGTAGCCGGGCAGGGTTCGGGACAGGGGATTGGGTTGGCACTGAAGCTTTCTTT
TRBV6-4	TRBJ2-1	TRBD2	.	CASSPGLVTEQFF	TGTGCCAGCAGTCCGGGACTAGTGACTGAGCAGTTCTTC
TRBV14	TRBJ2-7	.	.	CASSRPSSYEQYF	TGTGCCAGCAGCCGTCCGAGCTCCTACGAGCAGTACTTC
TRBV24-1	TRBJ1-2	.	once	CATSDTRASSSYGYTF	TGTGCCACCAGTGATACCAGGGCCTCCTCTAGCTATGGCTACACCTTC
TRBV10-3	TRBJ2-1	.	.	CAIRGDREVNEQFF	TGTGCCATCAGGGGCGACAGGGAGGTGAATGAGCAGTTCTTC
TRBV9	TRBJ1-1	.	.	CASSVQGSSNTEAFF	TGTGCCAGCAGCGTACAGGGCAGCTCGAACACTGAAGCTTTCTTT
TRBV11-2	TRBJ2-7	TRBD2	.	CASSPHLTSGDYEQYF	TGTGCCAGCAGCCCCCACCTGACTAGCGGTGACTACGAGCAGTACTTC
TRBV9	TRBJ2-1	TRBD1	.	CASSAFGRDRGPSSRNEQFF	TGTGCCAGCAGCGCCTTCGGGAGGGACAGGGGTCCCTCCTCTCGGAATGAGCAGTTCTTC
TRBV6-5	TRBJ1-6	TRBD1	.	CASSYELGGGTPLHF	TGTGCCAGCAGTTACGAGTTAGGGGGCGGAACACCCCTCCACTTT
TRBV7-8	TRBJ2-5	TRBD1	.	CASSSPGQGFQETQYF	TGTGCCAGCAGCTCCCCGGGACAGGGTTTCCAAGAGACCCAGTACTTC
TRBV15	TRBJ2-5	TRBD1	few	CATSRDITGARETQYF	TGTGCCACCAGCAGAGATATTACAGGGGCTAGGGAGACCCAGTACTTC
TRBV27	TRBJ2-6	TRBD1	.	CASSLMGQSSGANVLTF	TGTGCCAGCAGTTTGATGGGACAGAGCTCTGGGGCCAACGTCCTGACTTTC
TRBV7-2	TRBJ2-5	.	.	CASSRVDRARGETQYF	TGTGCCAGCAGCCGGGTGGACAGAGCACGGGGAGAGACCCAGTACTTC
TRBV18	TRBJ1-2	.	few	CASSPKEGYTF	TGTGCCAGCTCACCAAAGGAGGGCTACACCTTC
TRBV7-2	TRBJ2-1	.	.	CASSPILGGGGYNEQFF	TGTGCCAGCAGCCCCATCCTGGGGGGGGGCGGGTACAATGAGCAGTTCTTC
TRBV10-2	TRBJ1-3	.	.	CASSQTDSGNTIYF	TGCGCCAGCAGCCAGACAGACTCTGGAAACACCATATATTTT
TRBV7-8	TRBJ1-5	TRBD1	.	CASSRDSGITPQHF	TGTGCCAGCAGCCGGGACAGTGGAATAACGCCCCAGCATTTT
TRBV5-1	TRBJ2-1	.	.	CASREVASEQFF	TGCGCCAGCCGCGAGGTAGCCAGTGAGCAGTTCTTC
TRBV27	TRBJ2-5	TRBD2	.	CASSLGTSGDQETQYF	TGTGCCAGCAGTCTAGGGACTAGCGGGGACCAGGAGACCCAGTACTTC
TRBV5-4	TRBJ1-1	.	.	CASSFQTGGNTEAFF	TGTGCCAGCAGCTTCCAGACAGGAGGGAACACTGAAGCTTTCTTT